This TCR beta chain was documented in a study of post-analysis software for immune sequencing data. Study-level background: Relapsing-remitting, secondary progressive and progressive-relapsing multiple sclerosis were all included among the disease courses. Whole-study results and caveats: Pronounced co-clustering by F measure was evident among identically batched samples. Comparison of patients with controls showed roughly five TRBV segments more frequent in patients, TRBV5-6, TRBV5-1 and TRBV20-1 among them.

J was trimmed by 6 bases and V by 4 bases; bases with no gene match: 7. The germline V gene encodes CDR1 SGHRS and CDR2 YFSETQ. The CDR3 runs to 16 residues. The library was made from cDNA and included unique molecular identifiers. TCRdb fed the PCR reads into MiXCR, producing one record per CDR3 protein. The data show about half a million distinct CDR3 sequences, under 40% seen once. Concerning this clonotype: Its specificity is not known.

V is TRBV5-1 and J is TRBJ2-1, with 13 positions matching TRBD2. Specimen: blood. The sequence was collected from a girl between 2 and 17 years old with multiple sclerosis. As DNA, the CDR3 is TGCGCCAGCAGCCATCCAGGACTAGCGGGGGTCAATGAGCAGTTCTTC. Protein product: CASSHPGLAGVNEQFF.